The 9 T cell receptor beta chains below come from one sample, sequenced in a study of T-cell reconstitution after alpha-beta-depleted transplantation in children. Preparation of the TCRbeta library used unique molecular identifiers. TCRdb recomputed calls from the PCR reads with MiXCR, one row per CDR3 protein. The table has about 540,000 distinct CDR3 sequences, 25% to 30% seen once. The sequencing here drew on PBMCs, taken before TCRalphabeta/CD19-depleted stem cell transplant. The receptors here all came from a boy under two years old with Wiskott-Aldrich syndrome, due to receive a stem cell transplant.

This clonotype appeared a few times. This rearrangement joins TRBV25-1 to TRBJ2-7, with 7 nucleotides matching TRBD2. The CDR3 spans 15 residues. From germline, CDR1 is MGHDK and CDR2 SYGVNS. Trimming took 4 bases from V and 3 from J; bases not matched to a gene: 9. CDR3 loop: CASSAVLAEYYEQYF. The CDR3 nucleotides read TGTGCCAGCAGTGCCGTCCTAGCGGAATACTACGAGCAGTACTTC.

The chain is built from TRBV5-6 and TRBJ1-2; no clear D. The V gene's germline CDR1 is SGHDT and CDR2 YYEEEE. V lost 1 base and J lost 2, with 15 bases in between. There are 16 residues in the CDR3. CDR3 coding DNA: TGTGCCAGCAGCTTGATCGAACAGTCGTTCAACTATGGCTACACCTTC. This translates into CASSLIEQSFNYGYTF.

The chain is built from TRBV3-1 and TRBJ2-1; 7 nucleotides agree with TRBD1. V shed 3 bases and J 10 bases; nucleotides not matched to a gene: 3. This CDR3 has 12 amino acids. CDR1 is LGHDT and CDR2 is YNNKEL in the germline V gene (reference sequence). In DNA form, the CDR3 reads TGTGCCAGCAGCCAGGGGGACAGAGAGCAGTTCTTC. This translates into CASSQGDREQFF.

In this sample, this clonotype turned up a few times. The rearrangement joins TRBV5-1 to TRBJ2-3; no reliable D call. The germline gives CDR1 SGHRS, CDR2 YFSETQ. The length of the CDR3 is 13 residues. Trimming shortened V by 6 bases and J by 5 bases, and 13 bases separated the two germline ends. The CDR3 loop reads CASTPGPRDTQYF. The CDR3, as DNA: TGCGCCAGCACCCCGGGCCCACGAGATACGCAGTATTTT.

This clonotype was recorded a few times. The rearrangement uses TRBV4-2 and TRBJ2-7, with D possibly matching TRBD1 (5 bases). The CDR3 runs 15 residues. V lost 0 bases and J 7 bases, leaving 16 bases between the germline ends. CDR1 and CDR2 (germline): LGHNA, YNFKEQ. The CDR3 coding sequence is TGTGCCAGCAGCCAAGATGGGGCAAGGGTAAAGGAGCAGTACTTC. Protein sequence: CASSQDGARVKEQYF.

The V and J genes are TRBV5-5 and TRBJ2-1; the match to TRBD2 covers 10 bases. CDR1 SGHKS and CDR2 YYEKEE come from the germline V gene (reference sequence). After removal of 1 base from V and 3 bases from J, the junction contained 4 bases not matched to a gene. This CDR3 has 16 amino acids. This chain's CDR3 is CASSLSQREGYNEQFF. The CDR3 region has the DNA TGTGCCAGCAGCTTGTCCCAGCGGGAGGGCTACAATGAGCAGTTCTTC.

This clonotype has only a few counts. The chain joins TRBV15 to TRBJ2-1; TRBD2 might be the D (6 bases). V shed 3 bases and J shed 0 bases, with 12 bases lying between them. CDR1 and CDR2 from the germline V gene are LNHNV and YYDKDF (reference sequence). The CDR3 totals 16 residues. DNA for the CDR3: TGTGCCACCAGCAGGCACGGGGGAAGCTCCTACAATGAGCAGTTCTTC. This translates into CATSRHGGSSYNEQFF.

This clonotype was seen a handful of times. The J gene is TRBJ2-3, the V gene TRBV4-1, with 13 bases aligning to TRBD2. Trimming took 1 base from V and 7 from J; bases not matched to a gene: 5. The CDR3 length is 16 residues. Per the germline V gene, CDR1 is MGHRA and CDR2 is YSYEKL. In DNA form, the CDR3 reads TGCGCCAGCAGCCAAGTGGAGACTAGCGGGGGGAATACGCAGTATTTT. Translation gives CASSQVETSGGNTQYF.

This clonotype was seen a few times. DNA of the CDR3: TGCAGTGCTGGAGCGGGAGGAACAGATACGCAGTATTTT. Its protein product is CSAGAGGTDTQYF. V is TRBV20-1 and J is TRBJ2-3, with 9 bases fitting TRBD2. Germline trimming cut 5 bases from V and 3 bases from J; bases unmatched to any gene: 3. Germline loops: CDR1 DFQATT, CDR2 SNEGSKA (reference sequence). The CDR3 spans 13 residues.